This T cell receptor (beta chain) was profiled in a study of regulatory T cells in long-lasting Graves disease (dated by TCRdb to the early 2020s). With respect to the entire study: Persistent Graves' disease was defined as antithyroid drug treatment for over 5 years with persistently positive TSH receptor autoantibodies. The study was registered as a clinical trial and conducted in China. This study used TCR sequencing and RNA sequencing of peripheral blood to compare persistent Graves' disease patients against newly diagnosed Graves' disease patients. A total of around 35 samples were covered by TCR sequencing, comprising roughly 13 persistent and about 20 newly diagnosed Graves' disease patients. Antithyroid drugs had been taken for approximately ten years on average by persistent Graves' disease patients in the clinical cohort. The paper's findings and limits, for the study overall: Preferential use of TRBV28, TRBJ1-2 and TRBJ2-5 was observed in persistent disease, whereas TRBV20-1 and TRBJ2-1 were favored in newly diagnosed disease. The small sample size was acknowledged by the authors as a limitation that may reduce accuracy. Persistent patients shared more public clonotypes among themselves (around 3,000) than newly diagnosed patients did (roughly 920). Only peripheral blood was studied, because thyroid tissue, the primary lesion, was inaccessible. Only the TCR beta chain was sequenced and analyzed. Compared with newly diagnosed patients, patients with persistent Graves' disease had lower TCR Shannon entropy and fewer highly expanded clones, which suggests clonal expansion.

This clonotype appeared a few times. Its antigen remains undetermined. No base qualities exist here, and no much larger clone lies one base off it. What the time point label conveys for this sample: persistent/refractory GD, antithyroid drugs over 5 years with positive TRAb. RNA was extracted from PBMCs in TRIzol for both TCR sequencing and RNA sequencing. The diagnosis of Graves' disease was made according to American Thyroid Association guidelines. Recruitment of patients was carried out at an endocrinology department in Xi'an, China. From each patient, around 9 milliliters of peripheral blood was collected into an EDTA anticoagulant tube. Ficoll Paque Plus density gradient separation was used to isolate PBMCs, and no additional T cell sorting was done. An Agilent 2100 Bioanalyzer and agarose gel were used to assess RNA quality, and a NanoDrop 2000 was used to measure RNA concentration. From the germline V gene, CDR1 is SGHTA and CDR2 is FQGNSA. After removal of 3 bases from V and 7 bases from J, the junction retains 11 bases not matched to a gene. From cysteine to phenylalanine, the CDR3 is 16 amino acids long. The entry retains the CDR3 DNA only, 48 bases that are in frame from base 1.

Libraries were prepared through multiplex PCR. Instrument used: Illumina HiSeq 4000. iRepertoire HTBI primers and Arm-PCR amplification of CDR3 regions were used to construct TCR beta libraries. Gel purification was performed on PCR products prior to sequencing. Processing in the source paper ran as follows. Gene usage analysis of CDR3 amino acid clonotypes used the 55 to 80 TRBV and approximately 13 TRBJ segments found across samples. Filtered high-quality paired reads were merged into contigs using COPE and FqMerger. BLAST was used to align contigs to IMGT TRBV, TRBD and TRBJ reference genes, with CDR3 defined following IMGT. Any clonotype with a frequency above 0.1% was classified as a highly expanded clone. Repertoire diversity was measured by Shannon entropy, and V-J evenness by the Gini coefficient. A clonotype was considered public if more than one individual shared it. Using fastp trimming at Q25 and MiXCR clonotype assembly, TCRdb reanalyzed the public sequencing data and kept in-frame beta chains. Every distinct CDR3 protein forms one entry, paired with its most common genes and DNA. These V and J calls originate from TCRdb's pipeline instead of the authors' own analysis. In all, the sample holds roughly 450,000 distinct CDR3 sequences, and roughly 20% of those were seen once. Clones ranked in the top ten supply over 7.5% of the sample.

The sequence joins TRBV7-2 to TRBJ2-1, and TRBD2 matches 8 of the central bases. This sequence originates from a female donor with Graves disease. The sample was peripheral blood mononuclear cells (PBMCs), taken when the disease was refractory, from a patient treated with antithyroid drugs. The CDR3 protein: CASSFVAGGLGNEQFF. The bases are TGTGCCAGCAGCTTCGTGGCGGGAGGTTTGGGGAATGAGCAGTTCTTC.